This T cell receptor (beta chain) was captured by sequencing in a study of Graves' ophthalmopathy and Graves' hyperthyroidism. The germline gives CDR1 SGHRS, CDR2 YFSETQ. V dropped 4 bases and J dropped 7 bases, with 8 bases sitting between them. This CDR3 contains 11 residues. Researchers took RNA transcripts and amplified TCR beta CDR3 regions from them. A first-round RT-PCR used HTBI primers, followed by a second-round multiplex PCR. TCRdb reprocessed the multiplex PCR reads via MiXCR and lists one record per CDR3 protein. The sample holds approximately 380,000 distinct CDR3 sequences, around 20% seen once. This clonotype was seen ten or more times.

This TCR was sampled from a young woman with stable Graves' hyperthyroidism. The chain links TRBV5-1 to TRBJ2-5, with D unclear. The source material was peripheral blood. Here the CDR3 reads CASSNDGTQYF. The CDR3 bases are TGCGCCAGCAGCAACGATGGGACCCAGTACTTC.